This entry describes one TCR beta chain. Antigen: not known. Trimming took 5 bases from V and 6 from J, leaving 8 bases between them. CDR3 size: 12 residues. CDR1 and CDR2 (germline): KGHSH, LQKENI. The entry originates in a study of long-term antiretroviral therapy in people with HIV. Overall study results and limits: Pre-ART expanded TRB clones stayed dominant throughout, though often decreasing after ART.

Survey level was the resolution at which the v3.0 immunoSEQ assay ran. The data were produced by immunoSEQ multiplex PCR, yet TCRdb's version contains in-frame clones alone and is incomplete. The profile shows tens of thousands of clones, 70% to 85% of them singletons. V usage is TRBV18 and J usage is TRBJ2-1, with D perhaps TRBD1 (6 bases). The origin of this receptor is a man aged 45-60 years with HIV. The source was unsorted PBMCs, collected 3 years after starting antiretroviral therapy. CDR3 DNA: TGTGCCAGCTCAGGGACAAGCAATGAGCAGTTCTTC. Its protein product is CASSGTSNEQFF.